Below are 26 T cell receptor beta chains sequenced from a single sample in a study of cytomegalovirus exposure and HLA in healthy donors. In the PCR, 60 Vbeta and 13 Jbeta primers were used. Assay used: immunoSEQ multiplex PCR; TCRdb lists only in-frame clones, some missing. The sample totals 65,000 to 85,000 clones. The source material was PBMCs. The source is a woman in her 30s in good health and CMV-seronegative.

The chain uses TRBV2 and TRBJ1-1; D perhaps matches TRBD1 (6 bases). V was shortened by 3 bases and J by 0 bases, with 8 bases between the two germline ends. This CDR3 is 14 amino acids long. CDR1 and CDR2 from the germline V gene are SNHLY and FYNNEI. This CDR3 is CASSDTGLNTEAFF. CDR3 bases: TGTGCCAGCAGTGATACAGGGCTGAACACTGAAGCTTTCTTT. Variable domain in full (rest from reference TRBV2 and TRBJ1-1): EPEVTQTPSHQVTQMGQEVILRCVPISNHLYFYWYRQILGQKVEFLVSFYNNEISEKSEIFDDQFSVERPDGSNFTLKIRSTKLEDSAMYFCASSDTGLNTEAFFGQGTRLTVV.

The chain employs TRBV4-1 and TRBJ2-7, with TRBD2 matching 8 bases. CDR3 size: 15 residues. The germline V gene has CDR1 MGHRA and CDR2 YSYEKL. The trim removed 3 bases at V and 0 bases at J, leaving 4 bases unmatched. The DNA of the CDR3 is TGCGCCAGCAGCCATTTTAGCGGGGCCTCCTACGAGCAGTACTTC. It specifies CASSHFSGASYEQYF.

The chain recombines TRBV6-1 with TRBJ2-7; D gene unclear. The CDR3 is made up of 13 amino acids. Trimming took 0 bases from V and 3 from J, leaving 6 bases between them. Germline V CDR1 and CDR2: MNHNS, SASEGT. The CDR3 region is CASSEATYYEQYF. CDR3 sequence (DNA): TGTGCCAGCAGTGAAGCTACTTACTACGAGCAGTACTTC.

This rearrangement joins TRBV7-9 to TRBJ2-7, with D possibly matching TRBD1 (5 bases). CDR1 SEHNR and CDR2 FQNEAQ come from the germline V gene (reference sequence). This CDR3 region has 14 residues. Trimming stripped 5 bases from V and 2 bases from J, with 13 bases between. In DNA form, the CDR3 reads TGTGCCAGCAGCCCTACAGGAATTGCCTACGAGCAGTACTTC. It specifies CASSPTGIAYEQYF.

The chain carries TRBV28 and TRBJ1-4, with D perhaps TRBD1 (6 bases). Germline V gene lookup returns CDR1 MDHEN and CDR2 SYDVKM. The CDR3 extends over 14 amino acids. Trimming shortened V by 7 bases and J by 7 bases, and 16 bases separated the two germline ends. CDR3 sequence reads: CASNKDSAIEKLFF. CDR3 sequence (DNA): TGTGCCAGCAATAAGGACAGCGCCATTGAAAAACTGTTTTTT. Based on the CDR3 plus reference TRBV28 and TRBJ1-4, the full variable domain is DVKVTQSSRYLVKRTGEKVFLECVQDMDHENMFWYRQDPGLGLRLIYFSYDVKMKEKGDIPEGYSVSREKKERFSLILESASTNQTSMYLCASNKDSAIEKLFFGSGTQLSVL.

The chain recombines TRBV6-6 with TRBJ2-5; the D gene is possibly TRBD1 (5 bases). Trimming cost V 2 bases and J 5 bases, with 15 bases left between them. The CDR3 runs to 15 residues. Germline values: CDR1 MNHNY, CDR2 SVGAGI (reference sequence). The CDR3 region is CASSYGRAVGETQYF. The DNA of the CDR3 is TGTGCCAGCAGTTACGGCAGGGCGGTTGGGGAGACCCAGTACTTC.

V gene TRBV6-1 combines with J gene TRBJ1-5, with TRBD1 matching 9 bases. The V and J ends lost 7 bases and 2 bases, in that order; junction bases with no gene match: 6. This CDR3 contains 15 residues. Germline V CDR1 and CDR2: MNHNS, SASEGT. Here the CDR3 reads CASTKDRGGNQPQHF. The DNA for the CDR3 is TGTGCCAGCACCAAGGACAGGGGCGGCAATCAGCCCCAGCATTTT.

This chain uses TRBV6-6 with TRBJ2-7; possible D gene TRBD1, 6 bases. The ends were cut back, 5 bases at V and 3 bases at J, with 14 bases in the middle. The CDR3 spans 14 residues. Germline-derived CDR1 and CDR2 are MNHNY and SVGAGI (reference sequence). DNA for the CDR3: TGTGCCAGCAGTAGGACGGACAGCTTCTACGAGCAGTACTTC. It is translated as CASSRTDSFYEQYF.

The chain uses TRBV30 and TRBJ1-5; 12 positions agree with TRBD1. Looked up from germline, CDR1 is GTSNPN and CDR2 is SVGIG (reference sequence). This CDR3 has 15 residues. J was trimmed by 6 bases and V by 4 bases; bases with no gene match: 7. CDR3 loop: CAWTAGTGGFQPQHF. The CDR3 region has the DNA TGTGCCTGGACCGCCGGGACAGGGGGCTTTCAGCCCCAGCATTTT.

This chain joins TRBV4-1 and TRBJ2-7; 12 bases map to TRBD2. Germline V lookup: CDR1 MGHRA, CDR2 YSYEKL. V was clipped by 4 bases and J by 7 bases; unmatched bases: 2. The CDR3 consists of 13 residues. The CDR3 DNA reads as TGCGCCAGCAGCCCTAGCGGGAGGGAAGAGCAGTACTTC. Its translation is CASSPSGREEQYF.

V gene TRBV13 combines with J gene TRBJ2-2; 13 bases line up with TRBD2. This CDR3 has 16 amino acids. From germline, CDR1 is PRHDT and CDR2 FYEKMQ (reference sequence). V was pared by 5 bases and J by 3 bases, with 3 bases of the junction left unmatched. CDR3 in amino acids: CASSHGLAGDTGELFF. For the CDR3, the DNA is TGTGCCAGCAGCCATGGACTAGCGGGAGACACCGGGGAGCTGTTTTTT.

This chain joins TRBV9 and TRBJ2-1, with D perhaps matching TRBD1 (5 bases). V was shortened by 7 bases and J by 3 bases, with 20 bases between the two germline ends. This CDR3 is built from 16 residues. Germline V gene lookup returns CDR1 SGDLS and CDR2 YYNGEE. This CDR3 reads CASGYHLIDSYNEQFF. CDR3 DNA sequence: TGTGCCAGCGGATACCACCTTATAGACAGCTACAATGAGCAGTTCTTC. Full variable domain (remainder filled in from reference TRBV9 and TRBJ2-1): DSGVTQTPKHLITATGQRVTLRCSPRSGDLSVYWYQQSLDQGLQFLIQYYNGEERAKGNILERFSAQQFPDLHSELNLSSLELGDSALYFCASGYHLIDSYNEQFFGPGTRLTVL.

The chain is built from TRBV6-5 and TRBJ1-1; D not resolved. The CDR3 contains 11 residues. Looked up from germline, CDR1 is MNHEY and CDR2 is SVGAGI. V was pared by 6 bases and J by 6 bases, with 8 bases between. CDR3 residues: CASSLSPEAFF. The DNA of the CDR3 is TGTGCCAGCAGCCTATCGCCTGAAGCTTTCTTT.

The V gene is TRBV28, the J gene TRBJ2-4; possibly TRBD2 for D (6 bases). Germline CDR1 is MDHEN and CDR2 is SYDVKM. The CDR3 spans 18 residues. V dropped 5 bases and J dropped 3 bases, with 23 bases sitting between them. CDR3 residues: CASSARDWGSGVKNIQYF. The CDR3 DNA follows: TGTGCCAGCAGTGCGCGGGATTGGGGGTCGGGTGTCAAAAACATTCAGTACTTC.

The chain joins TRBV5-1 to TRBJ1-3, with TRBD1 identical over 7 bases. J lost 4 bases, V lost 4 bases, and 11 bases had no gene match. Germline V CDR1 and CDR2: SGHRS, YFSETQ. The CDR3 runs to 16 residues. CDR3 amino acids: CASSPPTGTEGNTIYF. The DNA for the CDR3 is TGCGCCAGCAGCCCCCCAACCGGGACAGAGGGAAACACCATATATTTT.

This sequence joins TRBV5-1 and TRBJ2-5, with 9 nucleotides matching TRBD1. Judging by the DNA end, TRBJ2-7 fits better; the J call may be wrong. The length of the CDR3 is 14 residues. Germline CDR1 is SGHRS and CDR2 is YFSETQ. For the CDR3, the DNA is TGCGCCAGCAGCGCGGACAGGGGTGGCGACGAGCAGTACTTC. Amino acids: CASSADRGGDEQYF.

This chain connects TRBV11-2 to TRBJ1-2, with a tentative D call TRBD1 (6 bases). Trimming left V 4 bases short and J 8 bases short, with 20 bases between. From germline, CDR1 is SGHAT and CDR2 FQNNGV. CDR3 length equals 15 residues. CDR3 in amino acids: CASSSLRDTGLGYTF. Here the CDR3 DNA reads TGTGCCAGCAGCTCACTCCGGGACACTGGTTTGGGCTACACCTTC.

The chain employs TRBV9 and TRBJ1-4, with D perhaps matching TRBD1 (6 bases). Germline V lookup: CDR1 SGDLS, CDR2 YYNGEE. With 4 bases removed from V and 4 bases from J, the gap between germline ends came to 14 bases. This CDR3 spans 15 amino acids. CDR3 DNA: TGTGCCAGCAGCTCGGACAGAACCCTTAATGAAAAACTGTTTTTT. Protein product: CASSSDRTLNEKLFF.

Concerning this clone itself: The identical CDR3 is also encoded by other nucleotide sequences in the sample. The rearrangement links TRBV9 to TRBJ1-1, with TRBD1 identical over 7 bases. The trim removed 3 bases at V and 2 bases at J, leaving 1 base unmatched. CDR1 and CDR2 from the germline V gene are SGDLS and YYNGEE. The CDR3 has 13 amino acids. The CDR3, as DNA: TGTGCCAGCAGCGGAGGGGGCAACACTGAAGCTTTCTTT. Protein sequence: CASSGGGNTEAFF.

The V and J genes are TRBV6-5 and TRBJ1-5; D unclear. The CDR3 extends over 15 amino acids. The V and J ends lost 5 bases and 6 bases respectively, with 17 bases between them. Germline assignment: CDR1 MNHEY and CDR2 SVGAGI. CDR3 in amino acids: CASSPWPTAGQPQHF. In nucleotides, the CDR3 is TGTGCCAGCAGTCCCTGGCCGACCGCGGGTCAGCCCCAGCATTTT.

This chain links TRBV5-1 with TRBJ2-7; the match to TRBD1 covers 8 bases. The CDR3 is made up of 16 amino acids. With 2 bases clipped from V and 2 bases from J, the junction kept 9 bases outside the gene matches. The V gene's germline CDR1 is SGHRS and CDR2 YFSETQ. CDR3 protein: CASSFAGTGEPYEQYF. CDR3 in DNA: TGCGCCAGCAGCTTTGCCGGGACAGGAGAGCCCTACGAGCAGTACTTC.

This sequence joins TRBV18 and TRBJ1-2; 7 bases are a match to TRBD1. CDR3 length: 16 residues. In germline, CDR1 is KGHSH, CDR2 LQKENI. V shed 2 bases and J 0 bases; nucleotides not matched to a gene: 6. CDR3: CASSPGQALSNYGYTF. Here the CDR3 DNA reads TGTGCCAGCTCACCAGGACAGGCGCTGTCTAACTATGGCTACACCTTC.

This chain connects TRBV6-5 to TRBJ1-1; 10 bases agree with TRBD1. CDR1 MNHEY and CDR2 SVGAGI come from the germline V gene. V was clipped by 6 bases and J by 7 bases; unmatched bases: 5. The CDR3 is 13 amino acids. The CDR3 nucleotides read TGTGCCAGCAGCCCCCGGGACAGGGGTGAAGCTTTCTTT. Translated, it gives CASSPRDRGEAFF.

In regard to this clone: One end of the junction does not line up with germline, which may come from a read error. The chain couples TRBV6-5 to TRBJ2-7; 11 bases are shared with TRBD1. This CDR3 region has 16 residues. CDR1 is MNHEY, CDR2 SVGAGI, per germline. In DNA form, the CDR3 reads TGTGCCAGCAGTTACACGAAGGACAGGGGGCTCCACGAGCAGTCCTTC. Protein: CASSYTKDRGLHEQSF.

The chain uses TRBV18 and TRBJ2-4, with D perhaps matching TRBD1 (6 bases). V was clipped by 3 bases and J by 5 bases, with 17 bases between them. This CDR3 is built from 16 residues. The V gene's germline CDR1 is KGHSH and CDR2 LQKENI. The CDR3 sequence: CASSPLTGSLENIQYF. The CDR3 region has the DNA TGTGCCAGCTCACCCTTGACAGGATCCCTGGAAAACATTCAGTACTTC.

The chain uses TRBV19 and TRBJ2-3; TRBD1 aligns across 7 bases. Trimming at V came to 8 bases and at J to 11 bases, leaving 19 bases not matched to a gene. The CDR3 is made up of 15 amino acids. CDR1 is LNHDA, CDR2 SQIVND, per germline (reference sequence). For the CDR3, the DNA is TGTGCCAGTTGGGGTGGGACAGCCACTCAAAGCGGGCAGTATTTT. Its protein product is CASWGGTATQSGQYF.